The subject of this entry is one T cell receptor beta chain. Antigen: not known. This sample is drawn from a study of cytomegalovirus exposure and HLA in healthy donors. Germline CDR1 SQVTM, CDR2 ANQGSEA. With 7 bases clipped from V and 4 bases from J, the junction kept 10 bases outside the gene matches. The length of the CDR3 is 14 residues. This PCR relied on a set of 60 Vbeta primers and 13 Jbeta primers. The repertoire was sequenced with immunoSEQ multiplex PCR; TCRdb's copy has only in-frame clones and lacks some. The sample carries 110,000 to 150,000 clones, around a tenth recorded once. General study findings and limits: Trimming of TCR beta V- and J-genes showed a link, identified in a later analysis, to a missense DCLRE1C variant.

V gene TRBV29-1 combines with J gene TRBJ1-1; the match to TRBD1 covers 9 bases. The TCR sequence derives from a middle-aged man in good health and CMV-seronegative. The sample comprised PBMCs. This CDR3 reads CSATTPDRGTEAFF. DNA of the CDR3: TGCAGCGCCACGACCCCGGACAGGGGCACTGAAGCTTTCTTT.